This is a list of T cell receptor beta chains from one sample in a study. A single record per CDR3 protein comes from TCRdb applying MiXCR to the RT-PCR reads. The sample includes hundreds of thousands of distinct CDR3 sequences, 14% seen only once; the top ten take 3.6%. The sample taken for sequencing was memory CD4+ T cells from blood. These receptors were collected from a female donor in good health, serving as a healthy control. Each CDR3 is given with its conserved first and last residue. D genes are given only for firm matches. Clone size is shown for a subset of rows, as once, few, many or a class of expanded clone.

J | D | V | size | DNA | CDR3
TRBJ1-5 | NA | TRBV19 | NA | TGTGCCAGTAGTACACCGTGGTCGGGTCAGCCCCAGCATTTT | CASSTPWSGQPQHF
TRBJ1-2 | NA | TRBV28 | few | TGTGCCAGCAGTCCGCAGGGTACTAGTGGCTACACCTTC | CASSPQGTSGYTF
TRBJ1-2 | NA | TRBV6-5 | NA | TGTGCCAGCAGTTCCGGGACACCTTACTATGGCTACACCTTC | CASSSGTPYYGYTF
TRBJ2-1 | NA | TRBV21-1 | NA | TGTGCCAGCAGGGGACAGGGGAATGAGCAGTTCTTC | CASRGQGNEQFF
TRBJ2-1 | NA | TRBV6-6 | NA | TGTGCCAGCAGTTACGGCAGGGAAGGTGGTGAGCAGTTCTTC | CASSYGREGGEQFF
TRBJ1-2 | TRBD1 | TRBV20-1 | few | TGCAGTGCGATGGACAGGGGGCATGGCTATGGCTACACCTTC | CSAMDRGHGYGYTF
TRBJ2-4 | NA | TRBV7-9 | NA | TGTGCCAGCGGCTTAAGGGGGGCTGAAAACATTCAGTACTTC | CASGLRGAENIQYF
TRBJ1-5 | NA | TRBV2 | NA | TGTGCCAGCAGTGAGGGGGATAACTATCAGCCCCAGCATTTT | CASSEGDNYQPQHF
TRBJ1-5 | NA | TRBV6-1 | NA | TGTGCCAGCAGTAACTCAAGGGGCGCTAATCAGCCCCAGCATTTT | CASSNSRGANQPQHF
TRBJ2-1 | NA | TRBV5-1 | few | TGCGCCAGCAGCTTGGCCGTTACGAATGAGCAGTTCTTC | CASSLAVTNEQFF
TRBJ1-2 | NA | TRBV7-2 | few | TGTGCCAGCAGCTTCCAGGCCTATGGCTACACCTTC | CASSFQAYGYTF
TRBJ1-2 | NA | TRBV7-9 | NA | TGTGCCAGCAGCTTAGGACAGGCGACGGTCTATGGCTACACCTTC | CASSLGQATVYGYTF
TRBJ1-4 | NA | TRBV20-1 | few | TGCAGTGCTAGCGGCAAACCAACTAATGAAAAACTGTTTTTT | CSASGKPTNEKLFF
TRBJ2-1 | TRBD2 | TRBV9 | NA | TGTGCCAGCAGCGTAGTGGCTAGCGGGATCTCCTACAATGAGCAGTTCTTC | CASSVVASGISYNEQFF
TRBJ2-1 | NA | TRBV29-1 | many | TGCAGCGTTCAAGCACAAGGGGACCGCGGTGAGCAGTTCTTC | CSVQAQGDRGEQFF
TRBJ2-7 | TRBD2 | TRBV20-1 | many | TGCAGTGCTAGAACGGCTAGCGGGAAGATAGGGTACGAGCAGTACTTC | CSARTASGKIGYEQYF
TRBJ1-1 | TRBD1 | TRBV9 | many | TGTGCCAGCAGCCCCATGCAGGGGGCGCAGACTGAAGCTTTCTTT | CASSPMQGAQTEAFF
TRBJ1-2 | NA | TRBV3-1 | NA | TGTGCCAGCAGCCCCTCCGGTCGTACACCAAACTATGGCTACACCTTC | CASSPSGRTPNYGYTF
TRBJ1-5 | NA | TRBV4-1 | many | TGCGCCAGCAGCCAACAACAGGGTCCGACAAACCAGCCCCAGCATTTT | CASSQQQGPTNQPQHF
TRBJ2-3 | TRBD1 | TRBV5-1 | NA | TGCGCCAGCAGCCTCAGGGGGCCTCTACCTGGGGCAGATACGCAGTATTTT | CASSLRGPLPGADTQYF
TRBJ2-5 | NA | TRBV10-3 | many | TGTGCCATCGGGAATCTGCAAGAGACCCAGTACTTC | CAIGNLQETQYF
TRBJ1-6 | NA | TRBV6-2/TRBV6-3 | few | TGTGCCAGCAGTTACGTGGGGGATTCACCCCTCCACTTT | CASSYVGDSPLHF
TRBJ2-5 | TRBD2 | TRBV12-3/TRBV12-4 | many | TGTGCCAGCATCCAGGGACTAGCGGTAGAAGAGACCCAGTACTTC | CASIQGLAVEETQYF
TRBJ1-1 | NA | TRBV30 | NA | TGTGCCTGGAGCGACCCTGGAGGGACCTTGAACACTGAAGCTTTCTTT | CAWSDPGGTLNTEAFF
TRBJ2-3 | NA | TRBV11-1 | NA | TGTGCCAGCAGCCGGACCTCGGGAGATACGCAGTATTTT | CASSRTSGDTQYF
TRBJ2-5 | TRBD1 | TRBV4-3 | NA | TGCGCCAGCAGCCAAGATAGGAGTGAGGGACAGGCTTGGGGGACCCAGTACTTC | CASSQDRSEGQAWGTQYF
TRBJ2-1 | NA | TRBV5-1 | many | TGCGCCAGCAGCTTGAGTTCCGGGAACTACAATGAGCAGTTCTTC | CASSLSSGNYNEQFF